The clone carrying this T cell receptor (beta chain) was recorded once. Clones were sequenced by immunoSEQ multiplex PCR, and TCRdb holds only the in-frame ones, with some missing. Among 13,000 to 15,000 clones listed, just under 80% were seen once. This sample is part of a study of somatic mutations in cytotoxic T cells in rheumatoid arthritis. Sequenced input: CD8+ T cells sorted from blood. This receptor was obtained from an adult with rheumatoid arthritis.

The CDR3 here is CASSAPGLAKNIQYF. The CDR3 DNA reads TGTGCCAGTAGTGCGCCCGGATTAGCCAAAAACATTCAGTACTTC. J is TRBJ2-4 and V is TRBV19; unclear D gene. This CDR3 spans 15 amino acids. The germline V gene encodes CDR1 LNHDA and CDR2 SQIVND (reference sequence). With 5 bases removed from V and 0 bases from J, the gap between germline ends came to 11 bases.